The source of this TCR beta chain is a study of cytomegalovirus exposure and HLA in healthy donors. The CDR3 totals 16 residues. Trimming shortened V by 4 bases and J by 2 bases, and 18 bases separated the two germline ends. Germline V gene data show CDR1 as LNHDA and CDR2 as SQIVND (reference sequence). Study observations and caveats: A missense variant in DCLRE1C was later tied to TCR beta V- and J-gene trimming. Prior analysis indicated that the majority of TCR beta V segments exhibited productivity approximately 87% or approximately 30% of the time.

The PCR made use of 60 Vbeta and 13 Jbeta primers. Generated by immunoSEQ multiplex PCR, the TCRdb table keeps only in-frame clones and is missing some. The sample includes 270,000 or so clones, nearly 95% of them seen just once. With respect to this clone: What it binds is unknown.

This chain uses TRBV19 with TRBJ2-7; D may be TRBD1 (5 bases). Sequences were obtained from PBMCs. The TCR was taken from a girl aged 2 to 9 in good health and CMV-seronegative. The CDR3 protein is CASSSETATGTYEQYF. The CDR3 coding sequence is TGTGCCAGTAGTAGCGAGACAGCGACTGGGACCTACGAGCAGTACTTC.